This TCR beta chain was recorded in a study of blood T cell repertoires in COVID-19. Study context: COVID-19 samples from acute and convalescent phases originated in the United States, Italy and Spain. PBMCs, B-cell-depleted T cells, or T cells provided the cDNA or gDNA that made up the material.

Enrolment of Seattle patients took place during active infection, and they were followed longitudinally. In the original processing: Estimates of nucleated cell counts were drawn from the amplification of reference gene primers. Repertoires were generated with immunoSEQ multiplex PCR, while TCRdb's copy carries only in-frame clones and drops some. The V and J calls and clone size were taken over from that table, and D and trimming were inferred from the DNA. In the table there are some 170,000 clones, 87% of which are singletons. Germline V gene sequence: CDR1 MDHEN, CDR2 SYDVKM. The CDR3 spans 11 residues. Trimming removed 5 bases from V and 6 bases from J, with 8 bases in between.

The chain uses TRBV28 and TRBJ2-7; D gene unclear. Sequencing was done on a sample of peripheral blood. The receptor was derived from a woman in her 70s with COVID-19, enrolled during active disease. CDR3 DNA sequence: TGTGCCAGCAGTCGTAGCTTCGAGCAGTACTTC. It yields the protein CASSRSFEQYF.